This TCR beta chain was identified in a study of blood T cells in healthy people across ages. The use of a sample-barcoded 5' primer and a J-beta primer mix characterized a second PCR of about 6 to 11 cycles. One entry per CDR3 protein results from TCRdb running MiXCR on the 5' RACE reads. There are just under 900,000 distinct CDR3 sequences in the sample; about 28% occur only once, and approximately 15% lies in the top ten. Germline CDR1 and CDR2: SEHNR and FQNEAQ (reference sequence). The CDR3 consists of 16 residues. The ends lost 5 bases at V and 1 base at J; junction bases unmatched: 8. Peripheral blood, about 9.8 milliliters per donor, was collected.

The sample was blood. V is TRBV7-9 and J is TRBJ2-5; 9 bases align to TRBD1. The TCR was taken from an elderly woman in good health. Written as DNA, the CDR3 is TGTGCCAGCAGCCCCCGGGGACAGGGTGTCCAAGAGACCCAGTACTTC. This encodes CASSPRGQGVQETQYF.